The clone carrying this T cell receptor beta chain showed up just a few times. Its antigen is as yet unknown. This sample is drawn from a study of response to subunit inactivated influenza vaccine. General study results and limits: There was a suggestion from the authors that each seasonal influenza vaccination recruits few new T cells.

Germline V gene sequence: CDR1 LGHNA, CDR2 YNFKEQ. The J segment lost 0 bases and the V segment lost 0 bases, leaving 3 bases of the junction unmatched. This CDR3 spans 17 amino acids. TCRdb re-derived calls from the RT-PCR reads in MiXCR, one entry per CDR3 protein. Altogether about 180,000 distinct CDR3 sequences are present, approximately 11% being singletons, with the ten largest covering around 35%. Sequenced here: CD8+ T cells sorted from PBMCs, sampled less than 30 months after vaccination. The chain joins TRBV4-2 to TRBJ2-3; 10 bases align to TRBD2. The sequence came from a man aged 50-75 years who received an inactivated influenza vaccine. CDR3 nucleotide sequence: TGTGCCAGCAGCCAAGACCCGACTAGCGGGAGCACAGATACGCAGTATTTT. This sequence encodes CASSQDPTSGSTDTQYF.